The present T cell receptor beta chain was sequenced within a study of T cell responses to AZD1222 COVID-19 vaccine. General study points: Clonal diversity was possibly underestimated, and white British individuals and females predominated among donors.

Method: immunoSEQ multiplex PCR; TCRdb's copy keeps in-frame clones and lacks some. The sample has about 34,000 clones, about four fifths seen once; the top ten hold approximately 4%. This clone is judged medium-sized. The antigen remains unidentified. The identical CDR3 is also encoded by other nucleotide sequences in the sample. Trimming left V 6 bases short and J 2 bases short, with 6 bases between. The CDR3 runs 12 residues. Per germline, CDR1 MNHEY and CDR2 SMNVEV (reference sequence). The chain couples TRBV27 to TRBJ2-3, with D hard to call. The sample here was peripheral blood, taken 28 days after the second AZD1222 dose. This receptor was obtained from an adult who received the AZD1222 COVID-19 vaccine. CDR3 sequence (DNA): TGTGCCAGCAGCACACTCACAGATACGCAGTATTTT. Translating it yields CASSTLTDTQYF.